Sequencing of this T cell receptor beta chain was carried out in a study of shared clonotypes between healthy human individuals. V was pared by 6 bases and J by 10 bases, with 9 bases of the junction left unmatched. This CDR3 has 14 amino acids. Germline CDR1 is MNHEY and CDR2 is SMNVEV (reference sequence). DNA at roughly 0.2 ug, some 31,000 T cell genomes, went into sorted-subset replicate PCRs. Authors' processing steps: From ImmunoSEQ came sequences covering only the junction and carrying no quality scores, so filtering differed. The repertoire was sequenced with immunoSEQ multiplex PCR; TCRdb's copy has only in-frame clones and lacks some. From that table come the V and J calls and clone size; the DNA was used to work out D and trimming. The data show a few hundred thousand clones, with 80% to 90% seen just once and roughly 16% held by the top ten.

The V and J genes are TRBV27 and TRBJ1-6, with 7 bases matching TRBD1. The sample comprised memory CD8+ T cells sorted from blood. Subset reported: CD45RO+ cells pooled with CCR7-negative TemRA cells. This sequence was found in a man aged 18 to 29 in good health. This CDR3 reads CASSLQGVGSPLHF. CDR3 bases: TGTGCCAGCAGCCTGCAGGGGGTAGGATCACCCCTCCACTTT.